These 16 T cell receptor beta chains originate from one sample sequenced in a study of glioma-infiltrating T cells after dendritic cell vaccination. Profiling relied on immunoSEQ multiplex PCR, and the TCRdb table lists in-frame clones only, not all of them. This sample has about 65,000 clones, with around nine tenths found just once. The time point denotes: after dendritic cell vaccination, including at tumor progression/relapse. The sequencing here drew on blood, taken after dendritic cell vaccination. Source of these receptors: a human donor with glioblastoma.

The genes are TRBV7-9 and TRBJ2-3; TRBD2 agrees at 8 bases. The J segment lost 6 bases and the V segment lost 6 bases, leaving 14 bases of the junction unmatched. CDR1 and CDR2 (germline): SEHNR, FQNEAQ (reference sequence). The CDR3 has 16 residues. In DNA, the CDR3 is TGTGCCAGCAGTCCCACCCTCGGGGGGGGGATGGATACGCAGTATTTT. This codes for CASSPTLGGGMDTQYF.

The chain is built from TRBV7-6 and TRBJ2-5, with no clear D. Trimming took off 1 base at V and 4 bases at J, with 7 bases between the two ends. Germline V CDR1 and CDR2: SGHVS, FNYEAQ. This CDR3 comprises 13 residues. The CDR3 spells CASSLVTGETQYF. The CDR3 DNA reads TGTGCCAGCAGCTTAGTCACGGGAGAGACCCAGTACTTC. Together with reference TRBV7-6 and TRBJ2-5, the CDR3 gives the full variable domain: GAGVSQSPRYKVTKRGQDVALRCDPISGHVSLYWYRQALGQGPEFLTYFNYEAQQDKSGLPNDRFSAERPEGSISTLTIQRTEQRDSAMYRCASSLVTGETQYFGPGTRLLVL.

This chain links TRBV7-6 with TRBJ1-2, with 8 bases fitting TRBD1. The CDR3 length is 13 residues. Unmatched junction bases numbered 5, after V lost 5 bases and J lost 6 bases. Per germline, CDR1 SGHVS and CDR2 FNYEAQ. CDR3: CASSPDRGHGYTF. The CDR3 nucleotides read TGTGCCAGCAGCCCCGACAGGGGCCATGGCTACACCTTC. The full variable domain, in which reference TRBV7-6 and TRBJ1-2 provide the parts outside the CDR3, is GAGVSQSPRYKVTKRGQDVALRCDPISGHVSLYWYRQALGQGPEFLTYFNYEAQQDKSGLPNDRFSAERPEGSISTLTIQRTEQRDSAMYRCASSPDRGHGYTFGSGTRLTVV.

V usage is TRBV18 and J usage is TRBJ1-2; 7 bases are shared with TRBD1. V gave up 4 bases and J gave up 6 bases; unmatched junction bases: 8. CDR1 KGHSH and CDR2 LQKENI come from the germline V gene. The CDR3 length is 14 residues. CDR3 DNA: TGTGCCAGCTCACATCCAGGGGGTAATGATGGCTACACCTTC. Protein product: CASSHPGGNDGYTF.

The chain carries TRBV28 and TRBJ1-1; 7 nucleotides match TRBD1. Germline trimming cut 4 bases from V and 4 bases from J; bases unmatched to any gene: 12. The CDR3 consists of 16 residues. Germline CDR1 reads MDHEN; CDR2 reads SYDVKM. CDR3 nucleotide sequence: TGTGCCAGCAGTTCCCCCCGACAGGGTTTGGGCACTGAAGCTTTCTTT. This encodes CASSSPRQGLGTEAFF.

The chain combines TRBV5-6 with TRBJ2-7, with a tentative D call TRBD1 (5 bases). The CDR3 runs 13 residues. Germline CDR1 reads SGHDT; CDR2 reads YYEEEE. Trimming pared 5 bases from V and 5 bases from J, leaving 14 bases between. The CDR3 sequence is CASSYQGFHEQYF. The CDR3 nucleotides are TGTGCCAGCAGTTACCAGGGTTTCCACGAGCAGTACTTC.

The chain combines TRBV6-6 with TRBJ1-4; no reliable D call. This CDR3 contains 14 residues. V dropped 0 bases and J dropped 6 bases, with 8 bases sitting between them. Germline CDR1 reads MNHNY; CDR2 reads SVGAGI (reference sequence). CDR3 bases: TGTGCCAGCAGTTACTCCGCCGGTGATGAAAAACTGTTTTTT. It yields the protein CASSYSAGDEKLFF.

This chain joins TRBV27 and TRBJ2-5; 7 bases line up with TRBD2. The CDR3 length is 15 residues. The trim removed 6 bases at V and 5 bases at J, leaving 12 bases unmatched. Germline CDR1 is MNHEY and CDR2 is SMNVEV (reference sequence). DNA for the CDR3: TGTGCCAGCAGCCAAGGGCGGGAGATAGGGGAGACCCAGTACTTC. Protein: CASSQGREIGETQYF.

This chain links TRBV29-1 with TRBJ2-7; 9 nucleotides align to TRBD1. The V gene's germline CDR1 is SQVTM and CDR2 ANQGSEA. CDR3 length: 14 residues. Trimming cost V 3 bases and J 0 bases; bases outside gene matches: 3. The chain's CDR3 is CSVDGTGNSYEQYF. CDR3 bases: TGCAGCGTTGATGGGACAGGGAACTCCTACGAGCAGTACTTC.

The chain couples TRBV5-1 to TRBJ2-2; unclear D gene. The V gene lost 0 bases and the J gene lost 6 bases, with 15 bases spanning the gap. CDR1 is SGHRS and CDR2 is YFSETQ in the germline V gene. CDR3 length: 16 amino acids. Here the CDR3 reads CASSLEPGSDAGELFF. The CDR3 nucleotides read TGCGCCAGCAGCTTGGAGCCCGGGTCCGACGCCGGGGAGCTGTTTTTT.

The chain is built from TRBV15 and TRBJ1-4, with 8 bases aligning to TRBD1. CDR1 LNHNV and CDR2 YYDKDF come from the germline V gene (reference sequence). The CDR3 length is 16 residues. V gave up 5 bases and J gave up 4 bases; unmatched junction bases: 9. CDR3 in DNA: TGTGCCACCAGCGTCGGACAGGGCAAGTTTAATGAAAAACTGTTTTTT. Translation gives CATSVGQGKFNEKLFF.

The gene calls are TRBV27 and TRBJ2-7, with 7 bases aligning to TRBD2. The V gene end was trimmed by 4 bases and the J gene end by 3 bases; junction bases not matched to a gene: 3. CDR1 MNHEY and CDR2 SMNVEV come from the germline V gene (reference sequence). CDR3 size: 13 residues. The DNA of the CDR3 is TGTGCCAGCAGTTCCCGGGACTACTACGAGCAGTACTTC. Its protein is CASSSRDYYEQYF.

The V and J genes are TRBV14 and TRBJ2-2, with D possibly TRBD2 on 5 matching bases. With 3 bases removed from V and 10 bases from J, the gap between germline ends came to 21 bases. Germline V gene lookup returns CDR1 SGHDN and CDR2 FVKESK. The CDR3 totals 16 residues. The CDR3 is CASSQAHGIPGLELFF. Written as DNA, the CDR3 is TGTGCCAGCAGCCAGGCCCACGGGATACCGGGCTTGGAGCTGTTTTTT. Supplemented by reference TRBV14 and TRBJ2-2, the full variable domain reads EAGVTQFPSHSVIEKGQTVTLRCDPISGHDNLYWYRRVMGKEIKFLLHFVKESKQDESGMPNNRFLAERTGGTYSTLKVQPAELEDSGVYFCASSQAHGIPGLELFFGEGSRLTVL.

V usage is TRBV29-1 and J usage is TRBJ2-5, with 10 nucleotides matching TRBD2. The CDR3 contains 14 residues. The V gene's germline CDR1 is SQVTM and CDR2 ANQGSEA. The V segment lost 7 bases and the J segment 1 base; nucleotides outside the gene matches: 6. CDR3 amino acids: CSGSGRAIQETQYF. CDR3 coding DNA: TGCAGCGGAAGCGGGAGGGCCATCCAAGAGACCCAGTACTTC.

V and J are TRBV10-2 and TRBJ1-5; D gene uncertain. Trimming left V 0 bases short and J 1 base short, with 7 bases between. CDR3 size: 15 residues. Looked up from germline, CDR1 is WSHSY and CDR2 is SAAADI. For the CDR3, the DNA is TGCGCCAGCAGTGAGTCGCGGCGGAGCAATCAGCCCCAGCATTTT. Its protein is CASSESRRSNQPQHF.

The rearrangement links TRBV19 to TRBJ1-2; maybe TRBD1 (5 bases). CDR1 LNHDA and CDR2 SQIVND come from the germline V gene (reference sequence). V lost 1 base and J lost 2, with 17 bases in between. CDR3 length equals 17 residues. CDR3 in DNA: TGTGCCAGTAGTATAGCTCTTATGAGGGAGGGGAACTATGGCTACACCTTC. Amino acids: CASSIALMREGNYGYTF.